This is a list of T cell receptor beta chains from one sample in a study of OX40 agonist ivuxolimab in advanced cancers. Assay used: immunoSEQ multiplex PCR; TCRdb lists only in-frame clones, some missing. The sample includes 20,000 to 25,000 clones, 77% of them seen just once. This specimen was CD4+ or CD8+ T cells sorted from blood, taken in a trial of the OX40 agonist ivuxolimab. These receptor sequences come from an adult with an advanced solid tumor such as melanoma, head and neck, liver or kidney cancer. CDR3s include the opening cysteine and the closing phenylalanine or tryptophan. Fields, in order: J gene, clone size, D gene, CDR3 length, V gene, CDR3 protein, CDR3 DNA. A D gene is named only where the DNA matches it firmly. Rows give clone size only sometimes, using once, few, many, or a class for an expanded clone.

J gene: TRBJ2-5; clone size: few; D gene: -; CDR3 length: 13; V gene: TRBV18; CDR3 protein: CASFPAGKETQYF; CDR3 DNA: TGTGCCAGCTTCCCGGCGGGAAAAGAGACCCAGTACTTC
J gene: TRBJ1-2; clone size: -; D gene: -; CDR3 length: 14; V gene: TRBV6-5; CDR3 protein: CASSYSRDGDGYTF; CDR3 DNA: TGTGCCAGCAGTTACAGCAGGGATGGAGATGGCTACACCTTC
J gene: TRBJ2-7; clone size: -; D gene: TRBD1; CDR3 length: 21; V gene: TRBV9; CDR3 protein: CASSVARDPGQGGVESYEQYF; CDR3 DNA: TGTGCCAGCAGCGTAGCTAGGGACCCGGGACAGGGGGGCGTGGAGTCCTACGAGCAGTACTTC
J gene: TRBJ2-1; clone size: -; D gene: -; CDR3 length: 15; V gene: TRBV9; CDR3 protein: CASSPSGSANNEQFF; CDR3 DNA: TGTGCCAGCAGCCCCTCCGGATCGGCAAACAATGAGCAGTTCTTC
J gene: TRBJ2-2; clone size: -; D gene: -; CDR3 length: 15; V gene: TRBV6-5; CDR3 protein: CASSYDGLVTGELFF; CDR3 DNA: TGTGCCAGCAGTTACGACGGACTCGTCACCGGGGAGCTGTTTTTT
J gene: TRBJ1-3; clone size: -; D gene: -; CDR3 length: 16; V gene: TRBV27; CDR3 protein: CASSLSSGNSGNTIYF; CDR3 DNA: TGTGCCAGCAGTTTATCTTCGGGCAACTCTGGAAACACCATATATTTT
J gene: TRBJ2-7; clone size: -; D gene: TRBD1; CDR3 length: 15; V gene: TRBV10-3; CDR3 protein: CAISGPGQSSYEQYF; CDR3 DNA: TGTGCCATCAGTGGTCCGGGACAGTCCTCCTACGAGCAGTACTTC
J gene: TRBJ1-1; clone size: once; D gene: -; CDR3 length: 15; V gene: TRBV9; CDR3 protein: CASSALVGGDTEAFF; CDR3 DNA: TGTGCCAGCAGCGCCCTCGTCGGAGGGGACACTGAAGCTTTCTTT
J gene: TRBJ2-7; clone size: -; D gene: -; CDR3 length: 13; V gene: TRBV19; CDR3 protein: CASSIGLHYEQYF; CDR3 DNA: TGTGCCAGTAGTATTGGACTTCACTACGAGCAGTACTTC
J gene: TRBJ1-3; clone size: -; D gene: -; CDR3 length: 11; V gene: TRBV6-1; CDR3 protein: CATYSGNTIYF; CDR3 DNA: TGTGCCACCTACTCTGGAAACACCATATATTTT
J gene: TRBJ2-3; clone size: -; D gene: -; CDR3 length: 16; V gene: TRBV29-1; CDR3 protein: CSVAWGGRLSPDTQYF; CDR3 DNA: TGCAGCGTTGCATGGGGGGGCCGTTTGTCGCCAGATACGCAGTATTTT
J gene: TRBJ2-1; clone size: -; D gene: -; CDR3 length: 13; V gene: TRBV19; CDR3 protein: CASSIGTGREQFF; CDR3 DNA: TGTGCCAGTAGTATTGGGACTGGGCGTGAGCAGTTCTTC
J gene: TRBJ2-3; clone size: -; D gene: TRBD2; CDR3 length: 16; V gene: TRBV2; CDR3 protein: CASRGPSGRFPDTQYF; CDR3 DNA: TGTGCCAGCAGGGGCCCTAGCGGGCGGTTCCCAGATACGCAGTATTTT
J gene: TRBJ2-3; clone size: -; D gene: TRBD2; CDR3 length: 15; V gene: TRBV30; CDR3 protein: CAWSGLAGGTDTQYF; CDR3 DNA: TGTGCCTGGAGCGGTTTAGCGGGGGGCACAGATACGCAGTATTTT
J gene: TRBJ2-1; clone size: -; D gene: TRBD2; CDR3 length: 16; V gene: TRBV4-1; CDR3 protein: CASRSVAGGLVNEQFF; CDR3 DNA: TGCGCCAGCAGGTCCGTAGCGGGGGGGCTTGTTAATGAGCAGTTCTTC
J gene: TRBJ1-1; clone size: -; D gene: -; CDR3 length: 13; V gene: TRBV11-2; CDR3 protein: CASSLGYRTEAFF; CDR3 DNA: TGTGCCAGCAGCCTAGGCTACCGGACTGAAGCTTTCTTT
J gene: TRBJ2-5; clone size: -; D gene: -; CDR3 length: 15; V gene: TRBV7-8; CDR3 protein: CASSLRGPPRETQYF; CDR3 DNA: TGTGCCAGCAGCTTAAGAGGTCCGCCCCGGGAGACCCAGTACTTC
J gene: TRBJ2-3; clone size: -; D gene: -; CDR3 length: 14; V gene: TRBV2; CDR3 protein: CASSSGQPPDTQYF; CDR3 DNA: TGTGCCAGCAGCTCAGGACAGCCGCCAGATACGCAGTATTTT
J gene: TRBJ1-1; clone size: -; D gene: -; CDR3 length: 12; V gene: TRBV29-1; CDR3 protein: CSAMWTELEAFF; CDR3 DNA: TGCAGCGCTATGTGGACCGAACTTGAAGCTTTCTTT
J gene: TRBJ1-5; clone size: -; D gene: -; CDR3 length: 15; V gene: TRBV5-6; CDR3 protein: CASSTEGRWNQPQHF; CDR3 DNA: TGTGCCAGCAGCACAGAAGGGAGGTGGAATCAGCCCCAGCATTTT
J gene: TRBJ1-5; clone size: -; D gene: -; CDR3 length: 15; V gene: TRBV7-2; CDR3 protein: CASSLGGYSNQPQHF; CDR3 DNA: TGTGCCAGCAGCTTAGGTGGATATAGCAATCAGCCCCAGCATTTT
J gene: TRBJ1-2; clone size: -; D gene: TRBD1; CDR3 length: 14; V gene: TRBV5-6; CDR3 protein: CASSLGGGSYGYTF; CDR3 DNA: TGTGCCAGCAGCTTGGGAGGGGGCAGCTATGGCTACACCTTC
J gene: TRBJ2-3; clone size: -; D gene: TRBD1; CDR3 length: 17; V gene: TRBV4-1; CDR3 protein: CASSQEGDRGNTDTQYF; CDR3 DNA: TGCGCCAGCAGCCAAGAGGGGGACAGGGGCAACACAGATACGCAGTATTTT
J gene: TRBJ1-2; clone size: -; D gene: -; CDR3 length: 12; V gene: TRBV25-1; CDR3 protein: CASYTGHSGYTF; CDR3 DNA: TGTGCCAGTTACACGGGACACTCTGGCTACACCTTC
J gene: TRBJ1-2; clone size: -; D gene: -; CDR3 length: 15; V gene: TRBV11-3; CDR3 protein: CASSLPPDGTYGYTF; CDR3 DNA: TGTGCCAGCAGCTTACCCCCCGACGGTACCTATGGCTACACCTTC
J gene: TRBJ1-2; clone size: -; D gene: TRBD1; CDR3 length: 14; V gene: TRBV6-1; CDR3 protein: CASSARGNGWGYTF; CDR3 DNA: TGTGCCAGCAGTGCCAGGGGGAACGGCTGGGGCTACACCTTC
J gene: TRBJ2-7; clone size: -; D gene: -; CDR3 length: 14; V gene: TRBV7-2; CDR3 protein: CASSLGSGYYEQYF; CDR3 DNA: TGTGCCAGCAGCTTAGGATCGGGGTACTACGAGCAGTACTTC
J gene: TRBJ2-3; clone size: -; D gene: -; CDR3 length: 16; V gene: TRBV19; CDR3 protein: CASSIQTSPQTDTQYF; CDR3 DNA: TGTGCCAGTAGTATCCAGACTAGTCCCCAAACAGATACGCAGTATTTT
J gene: TRBJ2-7; clone size: -; D gene: -; CDR3 length: 13; V gene: TRBV10-2; CDR3 protein: CASSLRGLYEQYF; CDR3 DNA: TGCGCCAGCAGCCTCCGGGGGCTCTACGAGCAGTACTTC
J gene: TRBJ2-5; clone size: -; D gene: -; CDR3 length: 17; V gene: TRBV7-2; CDR3 protein: CASSRSSAVRAQETQYF; CDR3 DNA: TGTGCCAGCAGCCGGTCGTCGGCGGTTAGAGCCCAAGAGACCCAGTACTTC
J gene: TRBJ1-2; clone size: -; D gene: -; CDR3 length: 16; V gene: TRBV27; CDR3 protein: CASSFEGGGGPYGYTF; CDR3 DNA: TGTGCCAGCAGTTTTGAGGGGGGAGGCGGGCCTTATGGCTACACCTTC
J gene: TRBJ2-7; clone size: -; D gene: TRBD1; CDR3 length: 15; V gene: TRBV2; CDR3 protein: CASMEVGQTAYEQYF; CDR3 DNA: TGTGCCAGCATGGAGGTGGGACAGACGGCCTACGAGCAGTACTTC
J gene: TRBJ1-6; clone size: -; D gene: -; CDR3 length: 14; V gene: TRBV7-9; CDR3 protein: CASSLEQINSPLHF; CDR3 DNA: TGTGCCAGCAGCTTAGAACAGATTAATTCACCCCTCCACTTT
J gene: TRBJ2-2; clone size: -; D gene: -; CDR3 length: 14; V gene: TRBV14; CDR3 protein: CASSSNLRDGELFF; CDR3 DNA: TGTGCCAGCAGCTCAAACTTAAGGGACGGGGAGCTGTTTTTT
J gene: TRBJ2-7; clone size: once; D gene: -; CDR3 length: 15; V gene: TRBV4-2; CDR3 protein: CASSRGLPRSYEQYF; CDR3 DNA: TGTGCCAGCAGCCGCGGACTCCCAAGGTCCTACGAGCAGTACTTC
J gene: TRBJ2-2; clone size: -; D gene: -; CDR3 length: 15; V gene: TRBV5-1; CDR3 protein: CASSWRMANTGELFF; CDR3 DNA: TGCGCCAGCAGCTGGCGGATGGCGAACACCGGGGAGCTGTTTTTT
J gene: TRBJ1-4; clone size: -; D gene: -; CDR3 length: 13; V gene: TRBV7-6; CDR3 protein: CASSPGEGEKLFF; CDR3 DNA: TGTGCCAGCAGCCCGGGGGAAGGCGAAAAACTGTTTTTT
J gene: TRBJ2-7; clone size: -; D gene: -; CDR3 length: 13; V gene: TRBV2; CDR3 protein: CAAHGQAGGEQYF; CDR3 DNA: TGTGCCGCCCACGGACAGGCGGGGGGCGAGCAGTACTTC
J gene: TRBJ2-2; clone size: -; D gene: -; CDR3 length: 14; V gene: TRBV6-5; CDR3 protein: CASSYSGPTGELFF; CDR3 DNA: TGTGCCAGCAGTTACTCGGGCCCCACCGGGGAGCTGTTTTTT
J gene: TRBJ1-2; clone size: -; D gene: -; CDR3 length: 13; V gene: TRBV6-5; CDR3 protein: CASSYVGQSGYTF; CDR3 DNA: TGTGCCAGCAGTTACGTAGGACAGAGTGGCTACACCTTC
J gene: TRBJ2-3; clone size: -; D gene: -; CDR3 length: 14; V gene: TRBV7-6; CDR3 protein: CASSLVRGQDTQYF; CDR3 DNA: TGTGCCAGCAGCTTAGTAAGGGGCCAAGATACGCAGTATTTT
J gene: TRBJ1-3; clone size: -; D gene: -; CDR3 length: 17; V gene: TRBV4-2; CDR3 protein: CASSQEWGLNSGNTIYF; CDR3 DNA: TGTGCCAGCAGCCAAGAATGGGGACTGAACTCTGGAAACACCATATATTTT
J gene: TRBJ2-3; clone size: -; D gene: TRBD2; CDR3 length: 14; V gene: TRBV30; CDR3 protein: CAWSQAGSTDTQYF; CDR3 DNA: TGTGCCTGGAGTCAAGCGGGGAGCACAGATACGCAGTATTTT
J gene: TRBJ1-5; clone size: -; D gene: TRBD1; CDR3 length: 16; V gene: TRBV15; CDR3 protein: CATSRKGQGFDQPQHF; CDR3 DNA: TGTGCCACCAGCAGAAAAGGACAGGGCTTCGATCAGCCCCAGCATTTT
J gene: TRBJ2-2; clone size: few; D gene: -; CDR3 length: 14; V gene: TRBV18; CDR3 protein: CASSLAQATGELFF; CDR3 DNA: TGTGCCAGCTCACTGGCCCAGGCCACCGGGGAGCTGTTTTTT
J gene: TRBJ1-5; clone size: -; D gene: TRBD1; CDR3 length: 14; V gene: TRBV18; CDR3 protein: CASFTGDSNQPQHF; CDR3 DNA: TGTGCCAGCTTCACAGGGGATAGCAATCAGCCCCAGCATTTT
J gene: TRBJ2-4; clone size: -; D gene: TRBD2; CDR3 length: 16; V gene: TRBV5-8; CDR3 protein: CASSLRGGTAKNIQYF; CDR3 DNA: TGTGCCAGCAGCTTGCGGGGGGGAACGGCCAAAAACATTCAGTACTTC
J gene: TRBJ2-7; clone size: -; D gene: -; CDR3 length: 13; V gene: TRBV7-2; CDR3 protein: CASSAGQPYEQYF; CDR3 DNA: TGTGCCAGCAGCGCCGGACAGCCCTACGAGCAGTACTTC
J gene: TRBJ2-5; clone size: -; D gene: -; CDR3 length: 14; V gene: TRBV19; CDR3 protein: CASSMGGFQETQYF; CDR3 DNA: TGTGCCAGTAGTATGGGGGGTTTCCAAGAGACCCAGTACTTC
J gene: TRBJ2-5; clone size: few; D gene: -; CDR3 length: 15; V gene: TRBV27; CDR3 protein: CASSFSGPVIETQYF; CDR3 DNA: TGTGCCAGCAGTTTTTCCGGGCCGGTCATAGAGACCCAGTACTTC
J gene: TRBJ2-3; clone size: -; D gene: TRBD2; CDR3 length: 15; V gene: TRBV4-1; CDR3 protein: CASSPAGLAVDTQYF; CDR3 DNA: TGCGCCAGCAGCCCAGCGGGACTAGCCGTGGATACGCAGTATTTT
J gene: TRBJ2-7; clone size: -; D gene: TRBD1; CDR3 length: 14; V gene: TRBV5-4; CDR3 protein: CASSFAQGGAQQYF; CDR3 DNA: TGTGCCAGCAGCTTTGCACAGGGGGGAGCCCAGCAGTACTTC